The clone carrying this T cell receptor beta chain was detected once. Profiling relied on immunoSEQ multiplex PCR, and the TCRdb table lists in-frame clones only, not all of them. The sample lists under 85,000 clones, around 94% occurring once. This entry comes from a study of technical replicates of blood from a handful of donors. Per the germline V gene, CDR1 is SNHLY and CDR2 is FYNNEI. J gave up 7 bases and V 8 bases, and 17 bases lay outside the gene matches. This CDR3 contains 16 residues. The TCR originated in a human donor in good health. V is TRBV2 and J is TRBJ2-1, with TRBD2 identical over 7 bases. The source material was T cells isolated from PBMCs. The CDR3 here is CASSEAGTYSLNEQFF. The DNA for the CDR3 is TGTGCCAGCTCCGAAGCGGGAACCTATTCTTTAAATGAGCAGTTCTTC.